This passage covers 26 T cell receptor beta chains from one sample sequenced in a study of control samples from healthy donors and cancer patients. Some clones are missing from TCRdb's copy, which holds only in-frame ones; the method was immunoSEQ multiplex PCR. The table records about 40,000 clones, 90% to 95% of them present only once. The specimen was blood. The source is a woman aged 45-65 years in good health.

The chain combines TRBV19 with TRBJ2-7, with D uncertain. Germline V gene data show CDR1 as LNHDA and CDR2 as SQIVND (reference sequence). The V end lost 8 bases, the J end lost 7 bases, and 15 bases lay between the germline ends. This CDR3 is built from 12 residues. This CDR3 reads CASSPRGAEQYF. The CDR3 bases are TGTGCCAGTTCCCCTCGAGGCGCGGAGCAGTACTTC. The full variable domain, rest sourced from reference TRBV19 and TRBJ2-7, is DGGITQSPKYLFRKEGQNVTLSCEQNLNHDAMYWYRQDPGQGLRLIYYSQIVNDFQKGDIAEGYSVSREKKESFPLTVTSAQKNPTAFYLCASSPRGAEQYFGPGTRLTVT.

The J gene is TRBJ2-3, the V gene TRBV5-1; a possible D gene is TRBD2 (7 bases). Germline loops: CDR1 SGHRS, CDR2 YFSETQ. This CDR3 region has 14 residues. V lost 1 base and J 6 bases, leaving 12 bases between the germline ends. The CDR3 loop is CASSLRGGVDTQYF. DNA for the CDR3: TGCGCCAGCAGCTTGAGGGGGGGCGTCGATACGCAGTATTTT.

The rearrangement joins TRBV9 to TRBJ2-1, with D unresolved. Germline CDR1 reads SGDLS; CDR2 reads YYNGEE. The CDR3 spans 15 residues. Trimming took 3 bases from V and 7 from J, leaving 17 bases between them. This chain's CDR3 is CASSARVGQRNEQFF. In DNA, the CDR3 is TGTGCCAGCAGCGCCCGGGTTGGGCAGCGAAATGAGCAGTTCTTC.

The rearrangement joins TRBV6-5 to TRBJ2-2; TRBD1 is a possible D gene (6 bases). CDR3 length: 14 residues. V lost 10 bases, J lost 3 bases, and 15 bases lay in between. Germline CDR1 reads MNHEY; CDR2 reads SVGAGI. The CDR3 sequence: CATYNRVDTGELFF. Written as DNA, the CDR3 is TGTGCCACCTATAACAGGGTAGACACCGGGGAGCTGTTTTTT.

The chain combines TRBV10-3 with TRBJ2-2; D may match TRBD1 or TRBD2 (5 bases each). V lost 11 bases and J 4 bases, leaving 14 bases between the germline ends. Per germline, CDR1 ENHRY and CDR2 SYGVKD. The CDR3 runs 13 residues. The CDR3, as DNA: TGTGCCGGAGCTGGGGGTTTCACCGGGGAGCTGTTTTTT. Residues: CAGAGGFTGELFF.

V and J are TRBV28 and TRBJ2-3; D unresolved. CDR1 is MDHEN and CDR2 is SYDVKM in the germline V gene. The CDR3 totals 15 residues. Trimming pared 4 bases from V and 0 bases from J, leaving 11 bases between. The CDR3 bases are TGTGCCAGCAGTTATCAGGCTCCTAGCACAGATACGCAGTATTTT. It is translated as CASSYQAPSTDTQYF.

This sequence joins TRBV21-1 and TRBJ2-1; the listed D gene, TRBD2, was not tested against the DNA. TRBV21-1 is given as a pseudogene. This CDR3 has 13 amino acids. CDR3 sequence: CASFHRGVNEQFF. CDR3 DNA sequence: TGTGCCAGCTTCCACCGAGGAGTCAATGAGCAGTTCTTC.

This rearrangement joins TRBV11-3 to TRBJ2-3; 13 bases map to TRBD2. This CDR3 has 17 amino acids. J was trimmed by 2 bases and V by 1 base; bases with no gene match: 3. Per germline, CDR1 SGHNT and CDR2 YENEEA. The chain's CDR3 is CASSLGLAGGYTDTQYF. The CDR3 DNA reads as TGTGCCAGCAGCTTAGGACTAGCGGGGGGCTACACAGATACGCAGTATTTT.

This clone was counted a single time. The chain joins TRBV4-3 to TRBJ1-2; a weak D match, TRBD1 (6 bases). Germline V gene lookup returns CDR1 LGHNA and CDR2 YSLEER. There are 15 residues in the CDR3. V was shortened by 0 bases and J by 4 bases, with 12 bases between the two germline ends. CDR3 bases: TGCGCCAGCAGCCAAGATCGAAAGGGGGGCTATGGCTACACCTTC. This sequence encodes CASSQDRKGGYGYTF.

This chain connects TRBV28 to TRBJ1-2, with 7 bases fitting TRBD1. V lost 4 bases to trimming and J lost 0 bases; unmatched junction nucleotides: 14. This CDR3 region has 18 residues. The germline V gene has CDR1 MDHEN and CDR2 SYDVKM. CDR3 amino acids: CASSSPRQGRRANYGYTF. CDR3 coding DNA: TGTGCCAGCAGTTCCCCGCGACAGGGCAGAAGGGCTAACTATGGCTACACCTTC.

V and J are TRBV4-1 and TRBJ1-2; D not certain. The CDR3 is 15 amino acids. The V gene's germline CDR1 is MGHRA and CDR2 YSYEKL. The V and J ends lost 0 bases and 0 bases respectively, with 8 bases between them. CDR3 protein: CASSQDWGANYGYTF. The CDR3 bases are TGCGCCAGCAGCCAAGATTGGGGAGCTAACTATGGCTACACCTTC.

The gene calls are TRBV2 and TRBJ1-6; the D gene is possibly TRBD1 (6 bases). CDR1 and CDR2 from the germline V gene are SNHLY and FYNNEI. The CDR3 has 15 residues. V was trimmed by 4 bases and J by 10 bases, leaving 17 bases between them. The CDR3: CASSVSTGRSSPLHF. As DNA, the CDR3 is TGTGCCAGCAGTGTGAGTACAGGGCGCAGCTCACCCCTCCACTTT. Full variable domain (remainder filled in from reference TRBV2 and TRBJ1-6): EPEVTQTPSHQVTQMGQEVILRCVPISNHLYFYWYRQILGQKVEFLVSFYNNEISEKSEIFDDQFSVERPDGSNFTLKIRSTKLEDSAMYFCASSVSTGRSSPLHFGNGTRLTVT.

The chain couples TRBV7-9 to TRBJ2-4, with 7 bases lining up with TRBD1. The V segment lost 4 bases and the J segment 1 base; nucleotides outside the gene matches: 7. This CDR3 is built from 16 residues. Germline CDR1 and CDR2: SEHNR and FQNEAQ (reference sequence). CDR3 sequence: CASSSTGPIAKNIQYF. The CDR3 DNA follows: TGTGCCAGCAGCTCGACAGGGCCGATCGCCAAAAACATTCAGTACTTC.

A remark on this clone: Because the CDR3 is missing its conserved closing phenylalanine or tryptophan, this is likely a read error. No DNA is shown, since the ends of the CDR3 on it are uncertain; the CDR3 is the one TCRdb lists. The V gene is TRBV5-1, the J gene TRBJ1-4. Germline-derived CDR1 and CDR2 are SGHRS and YFSETQ. Counting both end residues, the CDR3 totals 10 amino acids. This CDR3 is CASSLYRQVV.

The V gene is TRBV7-2, the J gene TRBJ1-5; 7 bases are a match to TRBD1. The CDR3 has 15 amino acids. Per germline, CDR1 SGHTA and CDR2 FQGNSA. V shed 1 base and J 9 bases; nucleotides not matched to a gene: 9. The CDR3 DNA sequence: TGTGCCAGCAGCTTAGGCGGACAGGTTTACCGGCCCCAGCATTTT. It yields the protein CASSLGGQVYRPQHF.

The chain uses TRBV28 and TRBJ2-5, with no clear D. There are 13 residues in the CDR3. Germline V gives CDR1 MDHEN, CDR2 SYDVKM. Trimming pared 5 bases from V and 5 bases from J, leaving 12 bases between. The CDR3 DNA reads TGTGCCAGCAGTATCCTCAATCCCGAGACCCAGTACTTC. It translates to CASSILNPETQYF.

The chain has TRBV24-1 and TRBJ1-1, with D maybe TRBD1 (5 bases). Trimming stripped 9 bases from V and 1 base from J, with 11 bases between. CDR1 is KGHDR, CDR2 SFDVKD, per germline. The CDR3 is 13 residues long. CDR3 loop: CATRGYGNTEAFF. CDR3 coding DNA: TGTGCCACCCGGGGCTATGGGAACACTGAAGCTTTCTTT.

This clone was detected once. This chain joins TRBV6-2 or TRBV6-3 and TRBJ2-1, with 8 bases that match TRBD1. Germline-derived CDR1 and CDR2 are MNHEY and SVGEGT. Unmatched junction bases numbered 8, after V lost 6 bases and J lost 10 bases. This CDR3 comprises 13 residues. DNA for the CDR3: TGTGCCAGCAGCACAGGGGGGTCGAAAGAGCAGTTCTTC. As protein: CASSTGGSKEQFF.

This clone was seen just once. V is TRBV4-3 and J is TRBJ2-5; D perhaps matches TRBD1 (6 bases). CDR3 size: 13 residues. In germline, CDR1 is LGHNA, CDR2 YSLEER. V lost 3 bases, J lost 3 bases, and 8 bases lay in between. The CDR3: CASSQDSEETQYF. For the CDR3, the DNA is TGCGCCAGCAGCCAGGACAGCGAAGAGACCCAGTACTTC.

V is TRBV19 and J is TRBJ1-1; 7 nucleotides agree with TRBD1. The CDR3 contains 15 residues. Germline V lookup: CDR1 LNHDA, CDR2 SQIVND (reference sequence). V shed 7 bases, J shed 6 bases, and the junction held 14 bases outside the gene matches. The CDR3 is CASTKTGKSSAEAFF. The CDR3 coding sequence is TGTGCCAGTACTAAGACAGGGAAGTCGAGCGCTGAAGCTTTCTTT.

This rearrangement joins TRBV7-8 to TRBJ2-7; 7 nucleotides line up with TRBD1. The germline V gene has CDR1 SGHVS and CDR2 FQNEAQ. The V gene end was trimmed by 4 bases and the J gene end by 3 bases; junction bases not matched to a gene: 15. CDR3 length: 17 residues. The DNA for the CDR3 is TGTGCCAGCAGCTCCAAGCGTGAAGGGGGCGGCTACTACGAGCAGTACTTC. This gives the protein CASSSKREGGGYYEQYF. The full variable domain, in which reference TRBV7-8 and TRBJ2-7 provide the parts outside the CDR3, is GAGVSQSPRYKVAKRGQDVALRCDPISGHVSLFWYQQALGQGPEFLTYFQNEAQLDKSGLPSDRFFAERPEGSVSTLKIQRTQQEDSAVYLCASSSKREGGGYYEQYFGPGTRLTVT.

This clone came up once. The J gene is TRBJ1-3, the V gene TRBV9, with D uncertain. There are 17 residues in the CDR3. The germline V gene encodes CDR1 SGDLS and CDR2 YYNGEE. The V gene lost 4 bases and the J gene lost 0 bases, with 17 bases spanning the gap. CDR3 region: CASSPSRVGPSGNTIYF. The DNA of the CDR3 is TGTGCCAGCAGCCCCTCCCGGGTGGGCCCCTCTGGAAACACCATATATTTT.

The rearrangement uses TRBV10-3 and TRBJ2-2; TRBD2 agrees at 7 bases. In germline, CDR1 is ENHRY, CDR2 SYGVKD. Trimming removed 0 bases from V and 1 base from J; junction bases left unmatched: 2. The CDR3 covers 16 residues. The DNA of the CDR3 is TGTGCCATCAGTGAGTCCGGCGGGGGGAACACCGGGGAGCTGTTTTTT. Translation: CAISESGGGNTGELFF.

CDR3 residues: CATSDGPGRMSYEQYF. The CDR3 DNA reads TGTGCCACCAGTGATGGGCCCGGACGGATGTCCTACGAGCAGTACTTC. This chain uses TRBV24-1 with TRBJ2-7; no firm D call. This CDR3 has 16 residues. Germline-derived CDR1 and CDR2 are KGHDR and SFDVKD. V shed 3 bases and J shed 1 base, with 15 bases lying between them.

Of note for this clone: The sample has other DNA sequences that encode this CDR3 too. The chain couples TRBV28 to TRBJ2-7; D remains unclear. Trimming removed 2 bases from V and 7 bases from J, with 9 bases in between. Germline V gives CDR1 MDHEN, CDR2 SYDVKM. There are 12 residues in the CDR3. The CDR3 nucleotides read TGTGCCAGCAGTTTAAGGAAGGGAGAGCAGTACTTC. Translating it yields CASSLRKGEQYF.

J is TRBJ2-7 and V is TRBV15; D possibly uses TRBD1 or TRBD2 (5 bases each). The V end was cut by 4 bases, the J end by 4 bases, with 17 bases between. The germline CDR1 and CDR2 sequences are LNHNV and YYDKDF (reference sequence). CDR3 length: 15 amino acids. CDR3 sequence (DNA): TGTGCCACCAGCAAGTCGGGGCTAGCAGGTTACGAGCAGTACTTC. This sequence encodes CATSKSGLAGYEQYF. Together with reference TRBV15 and TRBJ2-7, the CDR3 gives the full variable domain: DAMVIQNPRYQVTQFGKPVTLSCSQTLNHNVMYWYQQKSSQAPKLLFHYYDKDFNNEADTPDNFQSRRPNTSFCFLDIRSPGLGDTAMYLCATSKSGLAGYEQYFGPGTRLTVT.